The 25 T cell receptor beta chains reported below all come from one sample, sequenced in a study of blood T cells in healthy people across ages. Together with a sample-barcoded 5' primer, a J-beta primer mix was included in a second PCR lasting roughly 6 to 12 cycles. TCRdb re-derived calls from the 5' RACE reads in MiXCR, one entry per CDR3 protein. The sample consists of more than 800,000 distinct CDR3 sequences, about 28% of them appearing once. The sample was blood. The receptors were gathered from a woman of 80 years or more in good health.

This clonotype has ten or more counts. The chain carries TRBV4-3 and TRBJ2-7, with D uncertain. The germline V and J ends were trimmed by 0 bases and 7 bases, with 16 bases remaining between them. The CDR3 length is 15 residues. Per germline, CDR1 LGHNA and CDR2 YSLEER. CDR3 bases: TGCGCCAGCAGCCAAGATAGGGCCCCAATGAAAGAGCAGTACTTC. It translates to CASSQDRAPMKEQYF.

Concerning this clonotype: Because it lacks the conserved phenylalanine or tryptophan at the end, this CDR3 is likely a read error. The rearrangement joins TRBV12-3 or TRBV12-4 to TRBJ1-6, with a tentative D call TRBD1 (5 bases). This CDR3 has 15 amino acids. Trimming stripped 3 bases from V and 8 bases from J, with 14 bases between. In nucleotides, the CDR3 is TGTGCCAGCAGTTTGCTCGGGCAGGGAGATTCACCCCTCCACTTG. It translates to CASSLLGQGDSPLHL.

This clonotype was detected many times. CDR3 in DNA: TGTGCCAGCAGTTTGTTTCGGGGGAAAAGAGAAGATACGCAGTATTTT. Its translation is CASSLFRGKREDTQYF. This chain joins TRBV12-3 or TRBV12-4 and TRBJ2-3; D possibly corresponds to TRBD2 (6 bases). The CDR3 has 16 amino acids. Trimming stripped 3 bases from V and 5 bases from J, with 18 bases between.

This clonotype was found many times. The V and J genes are TRBV12-3 or TRBV12-4 and TRBJ2-1; either TRBD1 or TRBD2 may supply D (6 bases each). V lost 7 bases and J lost 7, with 14 bases in between. This CDR3 region has 13 residues. For the CDR3, the DNA is TGTGCCAGCACCGGGGGCGGGTGGAATGAGCAGTTCTTC. This gives the protein CASTGGGWNEQFF.

The chain employs TRBV12-3 or TRBV12-4 and TRBJ1-1; the D gene is possibly TRBD1 (6 bases). This CDR3 region has 14 residues. V was pared by 6 bases and J by 6 bases, with 17 bases between. CDR3 DNA sequence: TGTGCCAGCAGCCCGAGGACAGTAGGGTCTGAAGCTTTCTTT. Translation gives CASSPRTVGSEAFF.

This clonotype has a handful of counts. At one of its ends the junction is not consistent with the germline gene, which may arise from a read error. The chain uses TRBV11-2 and TRBJ1-5, with D maybe TRBD1 (6 bases). The CDR3 runs 15 residues. Germline V gives CDR1 SGHAT, CDR2 FQNNGV. In DNA form, the CDR3 reads TGTGCCAGCAGTCGAAACAGGGATAGCAACCAGCCCCAGCATTTT. This gives the protein CASSRNRDSNQPQHF.

This clonotype has at least ten counts. The chain recombines TRBV7-2 with TRBJ2-3; TRBD2 matches at 7 bases. Trimming took 5 bases from V and 0 from J; bases not matched to a gene: 8. Germline V gene data show CDR1 as SGHTA and CDR2 as FQGNSA. The CDR3 has 16 amino acids. The CDR3 is CASSAFWRGSTDTQYF. The CDR3, as DNA: TGTGCCAGCAGCGCTTTCTGGCGGGGGAGCACAGATACGCAGTATTTT. Combining the CDR3 with reference TRBV7-2 and TRBJ2-3 gives the whole variable domain GAGVSQSPSNKVTEKGKDVELRCDPISGHTALYWYRQSLGQGLEFLIYFQGNSAPDKSGLPSDRFSAERTGGSVSTLTIQRTQQEDSAVYLCASSAFWRGSTDTQYFGPGTRLTVL.

This clonotype has more than one count but fewer than ten. One base away lies a much larger clone, so this may be a sequencing read error. The gene calls are TRBV6-5 and TRBJ2-7; D call uncertain. Germline CDR1 MNHEY, CDR2 SVGAGI. The CDR3 extends over 13 amino acids. CDR3: CACSRSGAYEQYF. The CDR3 coding sequence is TGTGCCTGCAGCCGGTCCGGAGCCTACGAGCAGTACTTC.

This clonotype was seen repeatedly, ten times or more. The chain recombines TRBV4-2 with TRBJ2-3; a weak D match, TRBD2 (6 bases). Between the trimmed V and J ends, which lost 2 bases and 0 bases, there was a span of 12 bases. Looked up from germline, CDR1 is LGHNA and CDR2 is YNFKEQ. This CDR3 has 16 amino acids. The CDR3 reads CASSQRTGTSTDTQYF. The CDR3 bases are TGTGCCAGCAGCCAACGTACCGGGACTAGCACAGATACGCAGTATTTT.

This clonotype was recorded a few times. This may stem from a read error, because a much larger clone lies one nucleotide away. The chain employs TRBV14 and TRBJ2-3; no clear D. Germline-derived CDR1 and CDR2 are SGHDN and FVKESK. There are 14 residues in the CDR3. The CDR3 is CAGSVGPPTDTQYF. CDR3 nucleotide sequence: TGTGCCGGCAGCGTCGGTCCACCCACAGATACGCAGTATTTT.

The sample holds one count of this clonotype. This sequence joins TRBV20-1 and TRBJ1-2; D is ambiguous. The V gene lost 4 bases and the J gene lost 4 bases, with 16 bases spanning the gap. The germline V gene encodes CDR1 DFQATT and CDR2 SNEGSKA (reference sequence). The CDR3 covers 14 residues. CDR3 DNA: TGCAGTGCTACGCAGATGGCAGGAGCCTATGGCTACACCTTC. Protein sequence: CSATQMAGAYGYTF.

The rearrangement joins TRBV20-1 to TRBJ2-1; TRBD2 might be the D (6 bases). The DNA end is a closer match to TRBJ2-7, so the J assignment may be wrong. The CDR3 has 13 amino acids. CDR1 and CDR2 from the germline V gene are DFQATT and SNEGSKA (reference sequence). The CDR3 loop is CSASGSSYNEQYF. CDR3 nucleotide sequence: TGCAGTGCTAGCGGGAGCTCCTACAATGAGCAGTACTTC.

Here the CDR3 reads CASGGGRTHGDTEAFF. In DNA, the CDR3 is TGCGCCAGCGGAGGGGGCCGGACGCATGGGGACACTGAAGCTTTCTTT. V usage is TRBV5-1 and J usage is TRBJ1-1; the match to TRBD1 covers 7 bases. J gave up 3 bases and V 7 bases, and 15 bases lay outside the gene matches. The CDR3 has 16 residues. Germline loops: CDR1 SGHRS, CDR2 YFSETQ.

Concerning this clonotype: At one end, the junction sequence differs from germline, possibly due to a read error. The V gene is TRBV25-1, the J gene TRBJ2-2, with D unclear. Germline V gene data show CDR1 as MGHDK and CDR2 as SYGVNS. There are 13 residues in the CDR3. CDR3 in DNA: TGTACCAGCAGTGAAAGGACCCCCGGGGAGCTGTTTTTT. This sequence encodes CTSSERTPGELFF.

CDR3 residues: CASSIRSEGNTEAFF. The DNA for the CDR3 is TGTGCCAGTAGTATCAGGTCGGAGGGGAACACTGAAGCTTTCTTT. The chain links TRBV19 to TRBJ1-1, with no clear D. V dropped 3 bases and J dropped 1 base, with 12 bases sitting between them. CDR3 length equals 15 residues. Germline loops: CDR1 LNHDA, CDR2 SQIVND (reference sequence). The entire variable domain, with the rest obtained from reference TRBV19 and TRBJ1-1, is as follows: DGGITQSPKYLFRKEGQNVTLSCEQNLNHDAMYWYRQDPGQGLRLIYYSQIVNDFQKGDIAEGYSVSREKKESFPLTVTSAQKNPTAFYLCASSIRSEGNTEAFFGQGTRLTVV.

On this clonotype itself: Sequence at one end of the junction differs from germline and may be a read error. The chain joins TRBV5-4 to TRBJ2-1; maybe TRBD2 (6 bases). The CDR3 spans 16 residues. Germline V gives CDR1 SGHNT, CDR2 YYREEE (reference sequence). The CDR3, as DNA: TGTGCCAGCAGCTCGGACGGGGGAAAGGTTTTCAATGATCAGTTCTTC. Amino acids: CASSSDGGKVFNDQFF. Variable domain in full (rest from reference TRBV5-4 and TRBJ2-1): ETGVTQSPTHLIKTRGQQVTLRCSSQSGHNTVSWYQQALGQGPQFIFQYYREEENGRGNFPPRFSGLQFPNYSSELNVNALELDDSALYLCASSSDGGKVFNDQFFGPGTRLTVL.

Comments on this clonotype: A single base separates this from a much larger clone, so it may be a read error. The genes are TRBV11-3 and TRBJ2-1; the D gene is possibly TRBD2 (5 bases). CDR1 is SGHNT and CDR2 is YENEEA in the germline V gene. This CDR3 has 14 residues. V was cut by 5 bases and J by 6 bases, with 14 bases left in between. CDR3 nucleotide sequence: TGTGCCAGCAGCCCCCGGGTAGCGACCAATGAGCAGTTCTTC. Translated, it gives CASSPRVATNEQFF.

This clonotype was recorded many times. CDR3 sequence: CASSQTGGSNQPQHF. For the CDR3, the DNA is TGCGCCAGCAGTCAGACAGGGGGAAGCAATCAGCCCCAGCATTTT. The chain recombines TRBV4-1 with TRBJ1-5, with TRBD1 matching 9 bases. V shed 6 bases and J 1 base; nucleotides not matched to a gene: 4. Germline V gene data show CDR1 as MGHRA and CDR2 as YSYEKL. This CDR3 region has 15 residues.

The chain employs TRBV29-1 and TRBJ2-1; 8 bases agree with TRBD2. J gave up 15 bases and V 4 bases, and 8 bases lay outside the gene matches. Germline V gene lookup returns CDR1 SQVTM and CDR2 ANQGSEA. This CDR3 has 11 residues. CDR3 DNA: TGCAGCGTTGTTGAGGCGGGGGGCTTGTTCTTC. This gives the protein CSVVEAGGLFF.

V is TRBV20-1 and J is TRBJ1-2; TRBD1 aligns across 7 bases. V lost 4 bases to trimming and J lost 9 bases; unmatched junction nucleotides: 17. From germline, CDR1 is DFQATT and CDR2 SNEGSKA (reference sequence). This CDR3 is 15 amino acids long. CDR3 DNA sequence: TGCAGTGCTATTCGGCCAGGGGGGGTGGTGTATAGCTACACCTTC. Translating it yields CSAIRPGGVVYSYTF.

The chain is built from TRBV24-1 and TRBJ2-7, with TRBD1 identical over 8 bases. CDR1 is KGHDR and CDR2 is SFDVKD in the germline V gene. The CDR3 consists of 16 residues. The trim removed 3 bases at V and 5 bases at J, leaving 11 bases unmatched. In DNA, the CDR3 is TGTGCCACCAGTGATACTACAGGGGGTTCGTCCCACGAGCAGTACTTC. It codes for CATSDTTGGSSHEQYF.

The table lists this clonotype with a few counts. V and J are TRBV2 and TRBJ1-5, with no clear D. Germline CDR1 reads SNHLY; CDR2 reads FYNNEI. The CDR3 length is 14 residues. Deletions cut 6 bases from V and 1 base from J, with 10 bases between. Here the CDR3 reads CASSDGRSNQPQHF. CDR3 DNA: TGTGCCAGCAGCGACGGACGGAGCAATCAGCCCCAGCATTTT. Variable domain in full (rest from reference TRBV2 and TRBJ1-5): EPEVTQTPSHQVTQMGQEVILRCVPISNHLYFYWYRQILGQKVEFLVSFYNNEISEKSEIFDDQFSVERPDGSNFTLKIRSTKLEDSAMYFCASSDGRSNQPQHFGDGTRLSIL.

The gene calls are TRBV5-4 and TRBJ1-1; a possible D gene is TRBD1 (5 bases). V was cut by 1 base and J by 1 base, with 14 bases left in between. Germline-derived CDR1 and CDR2 are SGHNT and YYREEE (reference sequence). This CDR3 has 16 amino acids. CDR3 loop: CASSLYGRAQNTEAFF. The CDR3 DNA reads as TGTGCCAGCAGCTTGTATGGCAGGGCGCAGAACACTGAAGCTTTCTTT.

This chain joins TRBV18 and TRBJ2-5; D gene ambiguous. The length of the CDR3 is 14 residues. Trimming removed 6 bases at V and 11 bases at J, with 22 bases between. Germline assignment: CDR1 KGHSH and CDR2 LQKENI. In DNA, the CDR3 is TGTGCCAGCTCCCTCCCGATAGGCTACAATGAGCAGTACTTC. As protein: CASSLPIGYNEQYF.

This clonotype was detected a few times. The V call is TRBV7-2, the J call TRBJ1-2; D perhaps matches TRBD1 (5 bases). Trimming cost V 1 base and J 2 bases, with 11 bases left between them. The CDR3 sequence is 15 residues long. Germline-derived CDR1 and CDR2 are SGHTA and FQGNSA. The CDR3 nucleotides are TGTGCCAGCAGCTTAGTGGTTGAGGGGAACTATGGCTACACCTTC. Protein: CASSLVVEGNYGYTF.